This T cell receptor (beta chain) emerged from a study of blood T cells in healthy people across ages. Study-level results: It was found that TCR beta diversity correlated strongly with the percentage of naive T cells.

The CDR3 has 17 amino acids. CDR1 and CDR2 from the germline V gene are KGHDR and SFDVKD. Through a sample-barcoded 5' primer and a J-beta primer mix, a second PCR was run for roughly 6 to 11 cycles. One entry per CDR3 protein, called by TCRdb with MiXCR from the 5' RACE reads. The sample includes about 1.7 million distinct CDR3 sequences, roughly 27% of them seen just once. This clonotype was counted only a few times. Its target is not known. This chain links TRBV24-1 with TRBJ2-1; 8 nucleotides align to TRBD2. The closer fit of TRBJ2-7 to the DNA end suggests the J call may be wrong. Specimen: blood. The receptor was derived from a young woman in good health. CDR3 sequence reads: CATSDGGAGLSYNEQYF. In nucleotides, the CDR3 is TGTGCCACCAGTGACGGGGGGGCCGGGTTATCCTACAATGAGCAGTACTTC.